This T cell receptor (beta chain) was found in a study of PD-1 blockade in classical Hodgkin lymphoma (TCRdb year 2020). For the wider study: Nivolumab dosing was 3 mg/kg intravenously every 2 weeks, continuing until either disease progression or unacceptable toxicity. To define a peripheral blood immune signature of response to PD-1 blockade in classical Hodgkin lymphoma, the study combined TCR beta sequencing with CyTOF. Overall results and qualifications from the work: A significant rise by C4D1 was seen in CD4+ but not CD8+ TCR diversity (p=0.0027 vs p=0.16), with the rise being most apparent in complete responders (p=0.02). The study covered only a single clinical trial cohort, and the causes of the repertoire differences, possibly disease activity or prior therapy, were still not defined. Baseline TCR diversity was reported to be lower in newly diagnosed patients than in healthy donors and to be lower still in relapsed/refractory patients. Trial patients with a complete response had baseline diversity similar to that of newly diagnosed patients, while partial responders and progressors had significantly lower diversity. Lower diversity was seen in patients whose nivolumab began less than 1 year after ASCT, and these patients were left out of later analyses so that immune reconstitution would not confound the results.

Genomic DNA was isolated using the Qiagen DNeasy kit from unsorted PBMCs as well as from negatively selected CD4+ and CD8+ fractions. TCR beta CDR3 regions were amplified by immunoSEQ multiplex PCR using primers annealing to V and J segments. A synthetic immune receptor repertoire was used to minimize amplification bias, and any residual bias was removed computationally once sequencing was done. As for the original processing: Custom Python scripts were used to quantify repertoire diversity as the Shannon entropy index. Unsorted, CD4+ and CD8+ repertoires were analyzed separately, except for combined analyses in which CD4+ and CD8+ sequences were merged in silico. Clonal expansion was defined as a frequency increase of at least 2-fold after treatment compared with C1D1, and clones undetected at baseline were assigned a pseudocount of 0.5. Singleton clones were defined as clones with 0 or 1 copy at C1D1, and non-singleton clones were defined as clones with 2 or more copies. Clones expanded in unsorted samples were labelled as CD4+, CD8+ or unknown by matching protein sequences in sorted samples from the same patient. Wilcoxon tests on paired samples were used to test changes in diversity from C1D1 to C4D1. TCRdb retrieved this table from immuneACCESS and kept in-frame rearrangements only. Not all clones are present; in checked studies, unresolved V genes account for under half, and no reason is known for the remainder. V and J calls and clone size come straight from that table; D and trimming were deduced from the DNA. A total of 12,000 to 15,000 clones appear in this sample, around four fifths of them only once. The ten largest clonotypes hold roughly a quarter of the sample.

V was cut back by 4 bases and J by 0 bases, leaving a gap of 15 bases between them. According to the germline V gene, CDR1 reads SQVTM and CDR2 reads ANQGSEA. The CDR3 covers 15 residues, taking in both the cysteine and the phenylalanine. The only DNA kept is the CDR3, 45 bases in frame from the first base. The time point tag for this specimen amounts to: cycle 2 day 1 (C2D1) of nivolumab. All trial patients had relapsed after autologous stem cell transplantation, with cohorts A, B and C differing in prior brentuximab vedotin exposure. The trial cohort comprised more than 55 patients with relapsed/refractory classical Hodgkin lymphoma whose best overall responses were complete response, partial response or progressive disease. In the multi-cohort phase II CheckMate 205 trial, trial patients received single-agent nivolumab. Best overall response was determined by an independent review committee according to the 2007 International Working Group response criteria. Trial PBMCs were obtained immediately prior to nivolumab initiation (C1D1) and on therapy at cycle 2 day 1 and cycle 4 day 1. After peripheral blood was drawn into 8 mL Vacutainer Cell Preparation Tubes, PBMCs were isolated by centrifugation and then cryopreserved.

For this clone: Its antigen is not yet known. One base away there is no much larger clone; base qualities are not given.

Here the sequenced sample was peripheral blood mononuclear cells (PBMCs), taken before the second cycle of nivolumab. The receptor's source is a human donor with classical Hodgkin lymphoma. The V gene is TRBV29-1 and the J gene is TRBJ1-2; the D gene is perhaps TRBD1, on 6 matching bases. In nucleotide form, the sequence is TGCAGCGTTGTACGGGGGGCAGATGCTAACTATGGCTACACCTTC. Translated, it gives CSVVRGADANYGYTF.